The 25 T cell receptor beta chains below were found in one sample sequenced in a study of blood T cell repertoires in COVID-19 (dated by TCRdb to the early 2020s). The library was produced with the immunoSEQ multiplex PCR assay. TCRdb obtained this table from immuneACCESS and retained in-frame rearrangements with V and J assigned. These tables miss some clones; where compared with another copy, unresolved V genes account for less than half of the shortfall, and the remainder is unexplained. In this sample the table shows roughly 60,000 clones, approximately 83% of which occur a single time. Of the sample, 9.5% to 13% is held by the ten largest clones. The specimen sequenced was peripheral blood. The source of these receptors is a man aged 25-45 years with COVID-19, enrolled during active disease.

This chain uses TRBV7-2 with TRBJ1-2, with D possibly being TRBD1 (5 bases). Trimming removed 6 bases from V and 8 bases from J, with 16 bases in between. The CDR3 sequence is 13 residues long. Germline CDR1 SGHTA, CDR2 FQGNSA. The CDR3 sequence is CASRDPGIGGYTF. In nucleotides, the CDR3 is TGTGCCAGCAGGGACCCAGGGATTGGCGGCTACACCTTC.

V and J are TRBV6-6 and TRBJ2-3, with D maybe TRBD1 (5 bases). The CDR3 consists of 11 residues. The germline V and J ends were trimmed by 5 bases and 7 bases, with 7 bases remaining between them. Germline V lookup: CDR1 MNHNY, CDR2 SVGAGI (reference sequence). CDR3 in DNA: TGTGCCAGCAGTCAGGACAATACGCAGTATTTT. Its protein is CASSQDNTQYF.

In its sample, this clone was seen once. The chain is built from TRBV11-2 and TRBJ1-4; D unresolved. This CDR3 spans 14 amino acids. Trimming removed 5 bases at V and 8 bases at J, with 15 bases between. In germline, CDR1 is SGHAT, CDR2 FQNNGV. This CDR3 reads CASSRQLGREKLFF. The DNA for the CDR3 is TGTGCCAGCAGCCGCCAGCTAGGGAGAGAAAAACTGTTTTTT.

This sequence joins TRBV29-1 and TRBJ2-1, with 11 positions matching TRBD1. J was trimmed by 8 bases and V by 7 bases; bases with no gene match: 4. The CDR3 is made up of 12 amino acids. Germline loops: CDR1 SQVTM, CDR2 ANQGSEA. For the CDR3, the DNA is TGCAGCGCCAGGGGACAGGGGGATGAGCAGTTCTTC. It translates to CSARGQGDEQFF.

The rearrangement joins TRBV29-1 to TRBJ2-1, with D possibly TRBD1 on 6 matching bases. Trimming removed 1 base from V and 14 bases from J, with 24 bases in between. Germline loops: CDR1 SQVTM, CDR2 ANQGSEA. The CDR3 extends over 15 amino acids. The CDR3 loop is CSVEGGGYLSLGEFF. CDR3 nucleotides: TGCAGCGTTGAAGGAGGGGGATACCTGAGCCTGGGTGAGTTCTTC.

The chain combines TRBV19 with TRBJ1-5; D gene ambiguous. Per the germline V gene, CDR1 is LNHDA and CDR2 is SQIVND (reference sequence). The CDR3 sequence is 14 residues long. V was clipped by 7 bases and J by 2 bases, with 12 bases between them. The CDR3 coding sequence is TGTGCCAGTAAGGAGGGTTATCGCAATCAGCCCCAGCATTTT. Translating it yields CASKEGYRNQPQHF.

In DNA form, the CDR3 reads TGTGCCAGCAGCTCCGGGACTAGCGGGACGTCTAGCACAGATACGCAGTATTTT. Translation: CASSSGTSGTSSTDTQYF. The V gene is TRBV5-5, the J gene TRBJ2-3, with TRBD2 matching over 13 bases. V was pared by 3 bases and J by 0 bases, with 7 bases of the junction left unmatched. In germline, CDR1 is SGHKS, CDR2 YYEKEE (reference sequence). There are 18 residues in the CDR3.

The rearrangement joins TRBV30 to TRBJ2-1, with TRBD2 matching over 11 bases. This CDR3 is built from 13 residues. Looked up from germline, CDR1 is GTSNPN and CDR2 is SVGIG (reference sequence). Unmatched junction bases numbered 12, after V lost 8 bases and J lost 12 bases. The CDR3 DNA is TGTGCCCCGGAATTAGCGGGAGGGCTCCGGCAGTTCTTC. Translating it yields CAPELAGGLRQFF.

The chain employs TRBV3-1 (or the pseudogene TRBV3-2) and TRBJ1-1; weak D call: TRBD1 (6 bases). The length of the CDR3 is 14 residues. Trimming removed 3 bases at V and 1 base at J, with 9 bases between. CDR1 LGHDT and CDR2 YNNKEL come from the germline V gene (reference sequence). The CDR3 sequence is CASSQRTENTEAFF. In DNA form, the CDR3 reads TGTGCCAGCAGCCAGCGGACAGAGAACACTGAAGCTTTCTTT.

This clone was seen a few times. The chain links TRBV20-1 to TRBJ2-1; TRBD1 is a possible D gene (5 bases). Germline CDR1 and CDR2: DFQATT and SNEGSKA (reference sequence). The ends were cut back, 3 bases at V and 0 bases at J, with 12 bases in the middle. CDR3 length: 15 residues. CDR3 coding DNA: TGCAGTGCTAGTAGGGGCCCCAGCTCCTACAATGAGCAGTTCTTC. Its translation: CSASRGPSSYNEQFF.

This chain connects TRBV19 to TRBJ2-2, with a possible D match to TRBD2 (6 bases). CDR1 and CDR2 (germline): LNHDA, SQIVND (reference sequence). Trimming pared 4 bases from V and 4 bases from J, leaving 10 bases between. The CDR3 extends over 14 amino acids. The chain's CDR3 is CASSKTRITGELFF. CDR3 sequence (DNA): TGTGCCAGTAGTAAGACTAGAATCACCGGGGAGCTGTTTTTT.

This clone was recorded many times. The V and J genes are TRBV6-2 or TRBV6-3 and TRBJ1-4; 9 bases line up with TRBD1. Germline V gene sequence: CDR1 MNHEY, CDR2 SVGEGT. This CDR3 region has 14 residues. V trimming: 6 bases; J trimming: 7 bases; junction bases outside the gene matches: 6. The CDR3, as DNA: TGTGCCAGCAGCACTACAGGGGGCTTTGAAAAACTGTTTTTT. It yields the protein CASSTTGGFEKLFF.

The V call is TRBV11-2, the J call TRBJ2-7; unclear D gene. Per the germline V gene, CDR1 is SGHAT and CDR2 is FQNNGV. There are 13 residues in the CDR3. V was pared by 4 bases and J by 2 bases, with 9 bases between. CDR3 amino acids: CASSSGSPYEQYF. CDR3 DNA: TGTGCCAGCAGCTCCGGGTCACCCTACGAGCAGTACTTC.

This rearrangement joins TRBV12-5 to TRBJ2-3; D uncertain. The V gene lost 5 bases and the J gene lost 3 bases, with 6 bases spanning the gap. CDR1 and CDR2 from the germline V gene are LGHNT and FRNRAP. The CDR3 has 12 residues. CDR3 sequence (DNA): TGTGCTAGTGGTCCCCGTACAGATACGCAGTATTTT. Translation: CASGPRTDTQYF.

The chain combines TRBV5-8 with TRBJ2-7; 7 nucleotides agree with TRBD1. The CDR3 is 14 amino acids. J gave up 7 bases and V 3 bases, and 10 bases lay outside the gene matches. The germline CDR1 and CDR2 sequences are SGHTS and YDEGEE. CDR3 sequence (DNA): TGTGCCAGCAGCTCCCTACAGGGGCCCCGGGAGCAGTACTTC. This sequence encodes CASSSLQGPREQYF.

The rearrangement links TRBV6-5 to TRBJ2-7, with 10 bases fitting TRBD1. CDR3 length: 14 residues. Trimming removed 7 bases from V and 7 bases from J; junction bases left unmatched: 10. In germline, CDR1 is MNHEY, CDR2 SVGAGI. CDR3 in amino acids: CASNRDRGLSEQYF. The CDR3 DNA follows: TGTGCCAGCAACCGGGACAGGGGCTTATCGGAGCAGTACTTC.

The V call is TRBV19, the J call TRBJ2-1, with 10 bases that match TRBD2. The length of the CDR3 is 15 residues. Germline V gene data show CDR1 as LNHDA and CDR2 as SQIVND (reference sequence). J gave up 8 bases and V 7 bases, and 11 bases lay outside the gene matches. The CDR3, as DNA: TGTGCCAGTAACGAGAGGACTAGCGGTATAGATGAGCAGTTCTTC. Its translation: CASNERTSGIDEQFF.

The chain links TRBV6-5 to TRBJ2-2; 7 positions match TRBD1. CDR1 and CDR2 from the germline V gene are MNHEY and SVGAGI. This CDR3 comprises 14 residues. The V and J ends lost 7 bases and 5 bases, in that order; junction bases with no gene match: 7. The CDR3 loop is CASKGQPETGELFF. In nucleotides, the CDR3 is TGTGCCAGCAAGGGACAGCCTGAAACCGGGGAGCTGTTTTTT.

The chain recombines TRBV10-3 with TRBJ2-7, with D possibly TRBD1 on 6 matching bases. This CDR3 is built from 15 residues. Trimming stripped 8 bases from V and 0 bases from J, with 17 bases between. Per germline, CDR1 ENHRY and CDR2 SYGVKD. In DNA form, the CDR3 reads TGTGCCATCGGAGCCGGGGACACTGGCTCCTACGAGCAGTACTTC. It specifies CAIGAGDTGSYEQYF.

The gene calls are TRBV19 and TRBJ1-5; 7 bases agree with TRBD1. Germline V gene lookup returns CDR1 LNHDA and CDR2 SQIVND (reference sequence). Trimming removed 4 bases from V and 2 bases from J; junction bases left unmatched: 14. This CDR3 has 18 amino acids. CDR3 coding DNA: TGTGCCAGTAGTACCACCAGGGACAGCTTTATGGGCAATCAGCCCCAGCATTTT. It translates to CASSTTRDSFMGNQPQHF.

This chain links TRBV28 with TRBJ1-2, with 10 bases aligning to TRBD1. The junction had 7 bases not matched to a gene; V was cut back by 8 bases and J by 4 bases. CDR1 is MDHEN and CDR2 is SYDVKM in the germline V gene. This CDR3 is 14 amino acids long. The CDR3 coding sequence is TGTGCCAGCCGTGGGACAGGGGATTCCTATGGCTACACCTTC. It translates to CASRGTGDSYGYTF.

This clone was found a few times. V gene TRBV29-1 combines with J gene TRBJ1-2, with D possibly being TRBD1 (5 bases). This CDR3 is 13 amino acids long. Looked up from germline, CDR1 is SQVTM and CDR2 is ANQGSEA. V lost 4 bases, J lost 1 base, and 10 bases lay in between. In DNA, the CDR3 is TGCAGCGTTGGGTCGGGGGATAACTATGGCTACACCTTC. As protein: CSVGSGDNYGYTF.

The gene calls are TRBV29-1 and TRBJ1-5, with TRBD1 matching over 10 bases. Trimming took 7 bases from V and 4 from J; bases not matched to a gene: 4. The CDR3 has 13 residues. The germline CDR1 and CDR2 sequences are SQVTM and ANQGSEA. The CDR3: CSGGTGVNQPQHF. DNA of the CDR3: TGCAGCGGGGGGACAGGGGTAAATCAGCCCCAGCATTTT.

This clone appeared once. The genes are TRBV2 and TRBJ2-7; a possible D gene is TRBD1 (6 bases). The length of the CDR3 is 14 residues. The ends were cut back, 4 bases at V and 1 base at J, with 11 bases in the middle. Germline CDR1 SNHLY, CDR2 FYNNEI. Here the CDR3 DNA reads TGTGCCAGCAGTGGGAGTACAGGGTCCTACGAGCAGTACTTC. This encodes CASSGSTGSYEQYF.

This chain joins TRBV19 and TRBJ2-6; D is uncertain. Germline V gene lookup returns CDR1 LNHDA and CDR2 SQIVND (reference sequence). Trimming removed 9 bases from V and 0 bases from J, with 12 bases in between. The CDR3 consists of 15 residues. CDR3 in DNA: TGTGCCAGCTCGCGGTTCCTCTCTGGGGCCAACGTCCTGACTTTC. As protein: CASSRFLSGANVLTF. Looking up the rest from reference TRBV19 and TRBJ2-6 gives the full variable domain: DGGITQSPKYLFRKEGQNVTLSCEQNLNHDAMYWYRQDPGQGLRLIYYSQIVNDFQKGDIAEGYSVSREKKESFPLTVTSAQKNPTAFYLCASSRFLSGANVLTFGAGSRLTVL.